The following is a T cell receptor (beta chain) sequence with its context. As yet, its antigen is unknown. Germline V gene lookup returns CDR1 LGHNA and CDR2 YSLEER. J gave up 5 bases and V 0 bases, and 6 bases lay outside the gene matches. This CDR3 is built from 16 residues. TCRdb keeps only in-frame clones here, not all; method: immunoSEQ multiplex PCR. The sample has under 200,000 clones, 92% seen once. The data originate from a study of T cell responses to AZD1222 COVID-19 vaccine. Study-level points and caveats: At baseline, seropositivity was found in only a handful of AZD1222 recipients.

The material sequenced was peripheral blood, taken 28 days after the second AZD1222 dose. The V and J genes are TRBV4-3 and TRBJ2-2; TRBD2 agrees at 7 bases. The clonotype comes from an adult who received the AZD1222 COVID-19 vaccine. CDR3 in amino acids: CASSQDPTSVTGELFF. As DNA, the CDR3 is TGCGCCAGCAGCCAAGATCCCACTAGCGTTACCGGGGAGCTGTTTTTT.